The 3 T cell receptor beta chains reported below all come from one sample, sequenced in a study of blood T cell repertoires in COVID-19. Produced via immunoSEQ multiplex PCR; TCRdb's table is partial and in-frame only. Altogether some 190,000 clones are present, 75% to 90% being singletons, with the ten largest covering 3.3%. Sequencing was performed on peripheral blood. The receptors derive from a man in his fifties or sixties with acute or convalescent COVID-19.

This chain uses TRBV5-1 with TRBJ2-3; 8 bases map to TRBD1. V shed 4 bases and J 3 bases; nucleotides not matched to a gene: 13. The length of the CDR3 is 17 residues. The germline V gene has CDR1 SGHRS and CDR2 YFSETQ. This CDR3 is CASSLGRTGTSTDTQYF. CDR3 bases: TGCGCCAGCAGCCTTGGCCGGACAGGGACTTCAACAGATACGCAGTATTTT. The full variable domain, in which reference TRBV5-1 and TRBJ2-3 provide the parts outside the CDR3, is KAGVTQTPRYLIKTRGQQVTLSCSPISGHRSVSWYQQTPGQGLQFLFEYFSETQRNKGNFPGRFSGRQFSNSRSEMNVSTLELGDSALYLCASSLGRTGTSTDTQYFGPGTRLTVL.

This clone was picked up one time. The rearrangement links TRBV30 to TRBJ2-3, with 7 bases aligning to TRBD2. V lost 0 bases to trimming and J lost 5 bases; unmatched junction nucleotides: 8. The CDR3 covers 15 residues. Germline V gives CDR1 GTSNPN, CDR2 SVGIG (reference sequence). Written as DNA, the CDR3 is TGTGCCTGGAGTGTACCGTGGCGGGAGAGAGATACGCAGTATTTT. This sequence encodes CAWSVPWRERDTQYF.

V and J are TRBV9 and TRBJ1-6; 7 bases agree with TRBD1. This CDR3 spans 14 amino acids. V trimming: 4 bases; J trimming: 12 bases; junction bases outside the gene matches: 10. Germline CDR1 and CDR2: SGDLS and YYNGEE. CDR3 coding DNA: TGTGCCAGCAGCACCGACAGGGCCCGGGGACCCCTCCACTTT. Protein sequence: CASSTDRARGPLHF.